This T cell receptor beta chain was obtained from a study of blood T cell repertoires in COVID-19. Overall study context: From the United States, Italy and Spain came samples of acute and convalescent COVID-19. Nucleic acid was either cDNA or gDNA, and it came from T cells, B-cell-depleted T cells, or PBMCs.

Seattle participants joined during active infection and were tracked over time. Sequencing was performed with immunoSEQ multiplex PCR; in TCRdb, only in-frame clones are kept and a portion is missing. This sample yields 400,000 to 450,000 clones, of which roughly 89% are seen a single time; 0.75% to 0.85% belongs to the top ten. The source of this sequence is a man aged 18 to 29 with COVID-19, enrolled during active disease. Sequenced material: peripheral blood.

CDR3 in DNA: TGTGCCAGCTCACCACCCATGTACCAAGAGACCCAGTACTTC. Translation gives CASSPPMYQETQYF. The chain uses TRBV18 and TRBJ2-5; D ambiguous. The CDR3 extends over 14 amino acids. Germline V CDR1 and CDR2: KGHSH, LQKENI. V lost 0 bases and J 0 bases, leaving 5 bases between the germline ends.